Each of the 4 T cell receptor beta chains below was sequenced from the same sample in a study of shared clonotypes between healthy human individuals. Repertoires were generated with immunoSEQ multiplex PCR, while TCRdb's copy carries only in-frame clones and drops some. The repertoire holds some 2,500,000 clones, roughly 93% seen once, with about 0.39% in the top ten. Sequenced: naive CD4+ T cells from PBMCs. Noted subset: CD45RA+ positively selected. These receptors came from a young man in good health. Some clones in this sample may be carry-over from other donors' samples.

The chain combines TRBV15 with TRBJ2-7; tentative D call: TRBD2 (6 bases). V was clipped by 3 bases and J by 2 bases, with 17 bases between them. CDR1 and CDR2 from the germline V gene are LNHNV and YYDKDF (reference sequence). This CDR3 region has 16 residues. The CDR3 DNA follows: TGTGCCACCAGCAGTAGCTTCGGGAGTGTAACCTACGAGCAGTACTTC. Protein product: CATSSSFGSVTYEQYF.

A note on this clone: This specimen includes other DNA sequences encoding the same CDR3. The chain joins TRBV28 to TRBJ1-2, with unresolved D. The germline V gene encodes CDR1 MDHEN and CDR2 SYDVKM. The germline V and J ends were trimmed by 7 bases and 4 bases, with 10 bases remaining between them. This CDR3 contains 12 residues. DNA for the CDR3: TGTGCCAGCAAAGGACCGATCTATGGCTACACCTTC. Protein product: CASKGPIYGYTF.

DNA for the CDR3: TGCGCCAGCAGCTTGGCCCCGGGAGGGTTTGATCGTGTAGATACGCAGTATTTT. This codes for CASSLAPGGFDRVDTQYF. This chain links TRBV5-1 with TRBJ2-3; 8 bases are shared with TRBD2. The length of the CDR3 is 18 residues. With V trimmed by 0 bases and J by 5 bases, 14 bases remained unmatched. CDR1 and CDR2 from the germline V gene are SGHRS and YFSETQ.

The chain uses TRBV4-3 and TRBJ2-1; D possibly corresponds to TRBD2 (5 bases). This CDR3 region has 16 residues. The V gene's germline CDR1 is LGHNA and CDR2 YSLEER. V shed 3 bases and J shed 1 base, with 13 bases lying between them. The CDR3 loop is CASSHEPRESYNEQFF. The CDR3, as DNA: TGCGCCAGCAGCCATGAGCCCCGGGAATCCTACAATGAGCAGTTCTTC.